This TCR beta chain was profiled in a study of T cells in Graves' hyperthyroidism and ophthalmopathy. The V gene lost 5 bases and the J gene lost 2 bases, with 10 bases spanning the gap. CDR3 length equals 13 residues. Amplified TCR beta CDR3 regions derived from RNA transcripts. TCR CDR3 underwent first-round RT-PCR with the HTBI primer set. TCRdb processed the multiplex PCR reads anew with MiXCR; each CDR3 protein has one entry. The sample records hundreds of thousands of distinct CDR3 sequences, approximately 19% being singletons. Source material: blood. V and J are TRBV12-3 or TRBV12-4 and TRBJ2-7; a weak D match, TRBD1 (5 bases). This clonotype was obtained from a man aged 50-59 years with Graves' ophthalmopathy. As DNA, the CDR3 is TGTGCCAGCAGTCTCCAGACAGCCTACGAGCAGTACTTC. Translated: CASSLQTAYEQYF.